This TCR beta chain was sequenced for a study of technical replicates of blood from a few donors. J gave up 3 bases and V 5 bases, and 2 bases lay outside the gene matches. The V gene's germline CDR1 is SGHNT and CDR2 YENEEA. The CDR3 sequence is 13 residues long. The method was immunoSEQ multiplex PCR; TCRdb's version includes in-frame clones alone and lacks a portion of them. Found here are approximately 60,000 clones, around 88% of them singletons; the top ten hold about 5.1%. Sequencing input: PBMCs. This TCR derives from a human donor in good health. Some clones in this sample may be carry-over from other donors' samples. The chain couples TRBV11-3 to TRBJ2-7, with 9 bases aligning to TRBD1. CDR3 nucleotide sequence: TGTGCCAGCAGCGAGGGACAGGGCTACGAGCAGTACTTC. It specifies CASSEGQGYEQYF.